The subject of this entry is one T cell receptor beta chain. V lost 3 bases, J lost 8 bases, and 5 bases lay in between. This CDR3 is built from 12 residues. This record comes from a study of blood T cell repertoires in COVID-19. Study-level information: The United States, Italy and Spain provided the acute and convalescent COVID-19 samples. The cDNA or gDNA used as material had been derived from T cells, B-cell-depleted T cells, or PBMCs.

Source study methods: Amplification of reference gene primers provided the estimated nucleated cell counts. Here immunoSEQ multiplex PCR was the method, and the copy in TCRdb shows in-frame clones only, minus some. V and J calls and clone size are those listed in that table; D and trimming were worked out from the DNA. This sample has approximately 82,000 clones, with about four fifths found just once. The receptor was derived from a woman aged 55-70 years with acute or convalescent COVID-19. The chain has TRBV12-3 or TRBV12-4 and TRBJ1-6; D gene unclear. Sequencing used peripheral blood. The DNA of the CDR3 is TGTGCCAGCAGTTTGCGGGATTCACCCCTCCACTTT. Encoded protein: CASSLRDSPLHF.